Following are 5 T cell receptor beta chains from one sample sequenced in a study of T cell clonality in common variable immunodeficiency. Produced via immunoSEQ multiplex PCR; TCRdb's table is partial and in-frame only. Singletons are absent from the sample, which has about 33,000 clones. Study outcomes and limitations: In common variable immunodeficiency, TCR beta chains reportedly carried fewer deletions and N-nucleotide insertions.

No antigen is known for these receptors. Sample: peripheral blood mononuclear cells. These receptors came from a human donor with common variable immunodeficiency.

The sequenced part of the CDR3 DNA is TGTGCCAGCAGCTTAACAGGCCCATCAAGATACCAAGAGACC. Amino acid sequence: CASSLTGPSRYQET. Given in full, the CDR3 is CASSLTGPSRYQETQYF. V is TRBV7-3 and J is TRBJ2-5, with D unclear. The read ends 3 residues shy of where the CDR3 ends; the end is completed using the germline J gene. The ends were cut back, 0 bases at V and 0 bases at J, with 14 bases in the middle. Looked up from germline, CDR1 is SGHTA and CDR2 is FQGTGA. The length of the CDR3 is 17 residues.

This clone was detected ten times or more. The CDR3 end falls 3 residues outside the read, so it is completed with the germline J gene. V and J are TRBV6-1 and TRBJ1-2; D perhaps matches TRBD1 (6 bases). Trimming took off 4 bases at V and 4 bases at J, with 10 bases between the two ends. Germline CDR1 and CDR2: MNHNS and SASEGT. The CDR3 sequence is 13 residues long. CDR3 region: CASSVGGGYGYTF. Partial CDR3 DNA: TGTGCCAGCAGTGTTGGGGGCGGCTATGGC.

This clone showed up many times. The read comes to an end 3 residues before the CDR3 does, leaving the germline J gene to fill in the end. The chain joins TRBV20-1 to TRBJ2-3; 10 nucleotides agree with TRBD2. Germline-derived CDR1 and CDR2 are DFQATT and SNEGSKA (reference sequence). The CDR3 is 16 residues long. V trimming: 6 bases; J trimming: 6 bases; junction bases outside the gene matches: 15. The CDR3 sequence is CSAQKRLAGVWDTQYF. The sequenced CDR3 bases are TGCAGTGCCCAGAAGCGTCTAGCGGGGGTCTGGGATACG.

This clone was counted only a few times. The read finishes 3 residues shy of the CDR3 end, and the germline J gene is used to complete it. V and J are TRBV19 and TRBJ2-2, with 11 bases matching TRBD1. This CDR3 is 14 amino acids long. Germline values: CDR1 LNHDA, CDR2 SQIVND (reference sequence). Losses at the gene ends were 7 bases for V and 4 bases for J; bases not matched to a gene: 2. The DNA read from the CDR3 is TGTGCCAGTAAGGACAGGGGGCGCACCGGGGAG. It is translated as CASKDRGRTGE. The CDR3 in its entirety is CASKDRGRTGELFF.

This clone was observed a handful of times. The read ends 3 residues shy of where the CDR3 ends; the end is completed using the germline J gene. This chain uses TRBV7-2 with TRBJ2-1; TRBD2 aligns across 7 bases. The V gene end was trimmed by 5 bases and the J gene end by 1 base; junction bases not matched to a gene: 5. From germline, CDR1 is SGHTA and CDR2 FQGNSA. This CDR3 spans 15 amino acids. CDR3: CASSILALSYNEQFF. The CDR3 DNA, read in part, is TGTGCCAGCAGCATACTAGCGCTGTCCTACAATGAG.